This TCR beta chain was documented in a study of radiation and T cells in renal cell carcinoma. The repertoire was sequenced with immunoSEQ multiplex PCR; TCRdb's copy has only in-frame clones and lacks some. The sample gives roughly 100,000 clones, 82% of which show up once; 5% to 7.5% is in the top ten. Sample time point: baseline pretreatment blood. Regarding treatment: 15 Gy SBRT to primary tumor, nephrectomy 4 weeks later. The patient's renal cell carcinoma had clear cell pathology. Study conclusions and caveats: From baseline, blood top tumor clonotypes peaked at 2 weeks post-radiation. Without pretreatment biopsies, baseline tumor clonotype presence was undetermined.

The CDR3 sequence is 14 residues long. V lost 7 bases, J lost 1 base, and 13 bases lay in between. Per the germline V gene, CDR1 is MDHEN and CDR2 is SYDVKM. Note on this clone: Its target is not known.

This rearrangement joins TRBV28 to TRBJ1-1; D gene uncertain. The source is a man in his fifties or sixties with renal cell carcinoma. The sequenced sample was blood, obtained from a patient whose treatment included radiotherapy and nephrectomy. The CDR3 DNA sequence: TGTGCCAGCACAACCGACGGGGAGAACACTGAAGCTTTCTTT. It encodes CASTTDGENTEAFF.